Sequencing of this T cell receptor beta chain was carried out in a study of T-cell memory formation after mild COVID-19. TCRdb recomputed calls from the 5' RACE reads with MiXCR, one row per CDR3 protein. The table lists 250,000 to 350,000 distinct CDR3 sequences, 15% of them singletons, with 22% in the top ten. The TCR sequence derives from a man younger than 30 who had mild COVID-19 (a few samples of this study predate the infection). Cell type and time point are not known. The specimen sequenced was PBMCs or a T cell subset sorted from them (not recorded which).

CDR3 protein: CASSQDPTVSSEQFF. The CDR3 DNA follows: TGTGCCAGCAGCCAAGACCCGACAGTCTCGAGTGAGCAGTTCTTC. The V gene is TRBV3-1, the J gene TRBJ2-1; D is possibly TRBD1 (5 bases). V was trimmed by 0 bases and J by 9 bases, leaving 15 bases between them. CDR1 LGHDT and CDR2 YNNKEL come from the germline V gene (reference sequence). There are 15 residues in the CDR3.